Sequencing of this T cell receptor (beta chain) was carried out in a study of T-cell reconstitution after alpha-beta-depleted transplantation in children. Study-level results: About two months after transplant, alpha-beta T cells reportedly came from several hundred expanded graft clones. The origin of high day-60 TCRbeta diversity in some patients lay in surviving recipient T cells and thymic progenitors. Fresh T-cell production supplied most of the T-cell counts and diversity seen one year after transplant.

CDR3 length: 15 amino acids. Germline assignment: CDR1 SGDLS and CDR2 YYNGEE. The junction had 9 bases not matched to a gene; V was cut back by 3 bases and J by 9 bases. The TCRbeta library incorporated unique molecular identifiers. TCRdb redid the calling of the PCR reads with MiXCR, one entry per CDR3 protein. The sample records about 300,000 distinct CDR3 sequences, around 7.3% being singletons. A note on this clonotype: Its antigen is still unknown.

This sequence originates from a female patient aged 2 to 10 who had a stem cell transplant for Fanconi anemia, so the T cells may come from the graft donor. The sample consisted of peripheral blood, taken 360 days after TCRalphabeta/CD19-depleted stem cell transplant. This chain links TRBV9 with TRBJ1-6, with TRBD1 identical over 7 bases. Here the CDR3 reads CASSGPPGQPSPLHF. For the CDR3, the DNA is TGTGCCAGCAGCGGACCACCGGGACAGCCTTCACCCCTCCACTTT.